The 16 T cell receptor beta chains listed next were all sequenced from one sample in a study of shared clonotypes between healthy human individuals (dated by TCRdb to the early 2020s). The library was built by means of the immunoSEQ multiplex PCR assay. Sourced from immuneACCESS, this table was stored by TCRdb with only in-frame sequences that have V and J called. A share of the clones is absent; for the studies checked, an unresolved V gene accounts for under half, and the remainder has no known explanation. This sample has hundreds of thousands of clones in its table, and around 77% of those were observed once. Around 11% of the sample belongs to the ten largest clones. Sequencing was carried out using PBMCs. These receptors were obtained from a woman in her forties in good health. Some clones in this sample may be carry-over from other donors' samples.

This chain links TRBV7-2 with TRBJ2-7; unclear D gene. The V gene's germline CDR1 is SGHTA and CDR2 FQGNSA. The germline V and J ends were trimmed by 4 bases and 2 bases, with 6 bases remaining between them. CDR3 length: 12 residues. The CDR3 region has the DNA TGTGCCAGCAGCTCGCACACCTACGAGCAGTACTTC. Its protein is CASSSHTYEQYF.

Notes on this clone: Just one base apart from a much larger clone, this may be a read error. The rearrangement links TRBV7-8 to TRBJ1-1; tentatively, D is TRBD1 (5 bases). Trimming took off 1 base at V and 0 bases at J, with 9 bases between the two ends. The germline gives CDR1 SGHVS, CDR2 FQNEAQ. The CDR3 has 15 residues. DNA for the CDR3: TGTGCCAGCAGCTTAGGGACACACATGAACACTGAAGCTTTCTTT. Protein sequence: CASSLGTHMNTEAFF.

At least ten counts were recorded for this clone. In the same sample, other DNA sequences code for this CDR3. The V and J genes are TRBV19 and TRBJ2-5; the D gene is possibly TRBD2 (8 bases). From germline, CDR1 is LNHDA and CDR2 SQIVND (reference sequence). The CDR3 contains 15 residues. V was clipped by 2 bases and J by 2 bases, with 12 bases between them. The CDR3 DNA follows: TGTGCCAGTAGTATAAGCGGGGGACAGCAAGAGACCCAGTACTTC. The encoded protein is CASSISGGQQETQYF.

This sequence joins TRBV27 and TRBJ2-6, with D maybe TRBD1 (6 bases). V was clipped by 5 bases and J by 0 bases, with 17 bases between them. Germline V CDR1 and CDR2: MNHEY, SMNVEV (reference sequence). This CDR3 is 18 amino acids long. In DNA, the CDR3 is TGTGCCAGCAGTCTGAATCCTAAGGACAGCTCTGGGGCCAACGTCCTGACTTTC. Protein product: CASSLNPKDSSGANVLTF.

The chain has TRBV29-1 and TRBJ2-1, with 9 positions matching TRBD1. CDR1 and CDR2 (germline): SQVTM, ANQGSEA. After removal of 3 bases from V and 7 bases from J, the junction contained 7 bases not matched to a gene. The CDR3 length is 14 residues. The CDR3 region has the DNA TGCAGCGTTGATTTACAGGGGGCTTGGAATGAGCAGTTCTTC. It codes for CSVDLQGAWNEQFF.

This chain joins TRBV18 and TRBJ2-3; 7 bases agree with TRBD2. The germline V gene encodes CDR1 KGHSH and CDR2 LQKENI. After removal of 1 base from V and 4 bases from J, the junction contained 5 bases not matched to a gene. The CDR3 runs 15 residues. The CDR3 here is CASSPLAGVADTQYF. CDR3 coding DNA: TGTGCCAGCTCACCACTGGCGGGAGTAGCAGATACGCAGTATTTT.

This clone was recorded only once. The likely explanation is a read error, given a far larger clone one base away. Other DNA sequences in this sample translate to the same CDR3. The chain joins TRBV29-1 to TRBJ1-1, with 12 bases lining up with TRBD1. With 7 bases clipped from V and 2 bases from J, the junction kept 2 bases outside the gene matches. CDR3 length: 13 residues. Per germline, CDR1 SQVTM and CDR2 ANQGSEA. CDR3 sequence reads: CSAGTGGNTEAFF. CDR3 coding DNA: TGCAGCGCGGGGACAGGGGGCAACACTGAAGCTTTCTTT.

This chain joins TRBV2 and TRBJ2-1, with TRBD2 matching 12 bases. There are 14 residues in the CDR3. J was trimmed by 7 bases and V by 10 bases; bases with no gene match: 8. Germline loops: CDR1 SNHLY, CDR2 FYNNEI. The CDR3 nucleotides read TGTGCCATCTCACTAGCGGGAGGTGGTAATGAGCAGTTCTTC. Its translation: CAISLAGGGNEQFF.

This clone has a single count. The chain carries TRBV5-1 and TRBJ2-2, with 7 bases fitting TRBD2. The CDR3 consists of 15 residues. Trimming took 5 bases from V and 5 from J; bases not matched to a gene: 9. Looked up from germline, CDR1 is SGHRS and CDR2 is YFSETQ. The CDR3 DNA reads as TGCGCCAGCAGTTTTAGCGGAGCGGGGACCGGGGAGCTGTTTTTT. As protein: CASSFSGAGTGELFF.

This clone turned up a few times. The chain links TRBV28 to TRBJ2-5, with 7 bases that match TRBD2. Unmatched junction bases numbered 4, after V lost 4 bases and J lost 2 bases. Germline V gene lookup returns CDR1 MDHEN and CDR2 SYDVKM. The CDR3 is 14 amino acids. DNA of the CDR3: TGTGCCAGCAGTTCCGGACTAGAGCAAGAGACCCAGTACTTC. Protein product: CASSSGLEQETQYF.

The rearrangement uses TRBV7-9 and TRBJ2-7; 8 bases match TRBD1. V was clipped by 5 bases and J by 3 bases; unmatched bases: 6. The CDR3 loop spans 14 amino acids. Germline loops: CDR1 SEHNR, CDR2 FQNEAQ (reference sequence). In DNA form, the CDR3 reads TGTGCCAGCAGCCCCGACAGGGGTTTCTACGAGCAGTACTTC. Translated: CASSPDRGFYEQYF.

For this clone: This probably arose from a read error, given a far larger clone one base away. The genes are TRBV9 and TRBJ2-3; TRBD2 aligns across 7 bases. The germline V gene has CDR1 SGDLS and CDR2 YYNGEE. V dropped 0 bases and J dropped 3; count of bases not matched to a gene: 1. The CDR3 loop spans 14 amino acids. In DNA form, the CDR3 reads TGTGCCAGCAGCGTAGACGGGAGGACAGATACGCAGTATTTT. It is translated as CASSVDGRTDTQYF.

This chain links TRBV7-9 with TRBJ2-1; TRBD1 agrees at 8 bases. Germline loops: CDR1 SEHNR, CDR2 FQNEAQ (reference sequence). V was pared by 5 bases and J by 1 base, with 10 bases of the junction left unmatched. The CDR3 runs 17 residues. CDR3 residues: CASSGSGQGRSYNEQFF. The DNA for the CDR3 is TGTGCCAGCAGCGGCTCCGGACAGGGTAGGTCCTACAATGAGCAGTTCTTC.

The genes are TRBV5-1 and TRBJ1-5; 8 positions match TRBD1. This CDR3 spans 17 amino acids. Germline V gene sequence: CDR1 SGHRS, CDR2 YFSETQ. The J segment lost 2 bases and the V segment lost 0 bases, leaving 7 bases of the junction unmatched. The CDR3 is CASSLAGGGGGNQPQHF. CDR3 nucleotide sequence: TGCGCCAGCAGCTTGGCAGGGGGCGGAGGGGGCAATCAGCCCCAGCATTTT.

A remark on this clone: A read error may explain this, as a much larger clone is one base away. The chain joins TRBV27 to TRBJ2-3; 7 bases agree with TRBD1. The CDR3 extends over 14 amino acids. Germline values: CDR1 MNHEY, CDR2 SMNVEV (reference sequence). The CDR3 nucleotides read TGTGCCAGCAGTTTACAACAGGGGTTTGGTACGCAGTGTTTT. Amino acid sequence: CASSLQQGFGTQCF.

The chain carries TRBV4-2 and TRBJ1-2; D remains ambiguous. V dropped 0 bases and J dropped 3 bases, with 8 bases sitting between them. CDR3 length equals 14 residues. Germline V CDR1 and CDR2: LGHNA, YNFKEQ. The CDR3 nucleotides are TGTGCCAGCAGCCAAGATGGGCAGGACTATGGCTACACCTTC. This codes for CASSQDGQDYGYTF.